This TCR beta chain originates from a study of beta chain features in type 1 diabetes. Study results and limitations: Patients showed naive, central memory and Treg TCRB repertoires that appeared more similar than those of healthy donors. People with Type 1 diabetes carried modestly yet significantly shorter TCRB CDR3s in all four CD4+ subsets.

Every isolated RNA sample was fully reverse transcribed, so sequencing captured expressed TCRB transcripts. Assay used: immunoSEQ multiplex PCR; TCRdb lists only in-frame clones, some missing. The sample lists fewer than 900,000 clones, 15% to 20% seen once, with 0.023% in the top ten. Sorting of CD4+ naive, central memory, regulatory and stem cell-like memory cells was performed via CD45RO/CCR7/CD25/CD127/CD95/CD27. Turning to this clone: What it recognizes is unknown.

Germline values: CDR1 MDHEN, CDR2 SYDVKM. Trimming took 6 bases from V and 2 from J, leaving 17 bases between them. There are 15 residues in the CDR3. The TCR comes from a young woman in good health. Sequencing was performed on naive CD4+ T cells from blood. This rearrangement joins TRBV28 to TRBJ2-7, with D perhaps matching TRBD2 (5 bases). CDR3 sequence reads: CASRGRRTATYEQYF. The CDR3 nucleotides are TGTGCCAGCAGGGGAAGAAGGACTGCAACCTACGAGCAGTACTTC.